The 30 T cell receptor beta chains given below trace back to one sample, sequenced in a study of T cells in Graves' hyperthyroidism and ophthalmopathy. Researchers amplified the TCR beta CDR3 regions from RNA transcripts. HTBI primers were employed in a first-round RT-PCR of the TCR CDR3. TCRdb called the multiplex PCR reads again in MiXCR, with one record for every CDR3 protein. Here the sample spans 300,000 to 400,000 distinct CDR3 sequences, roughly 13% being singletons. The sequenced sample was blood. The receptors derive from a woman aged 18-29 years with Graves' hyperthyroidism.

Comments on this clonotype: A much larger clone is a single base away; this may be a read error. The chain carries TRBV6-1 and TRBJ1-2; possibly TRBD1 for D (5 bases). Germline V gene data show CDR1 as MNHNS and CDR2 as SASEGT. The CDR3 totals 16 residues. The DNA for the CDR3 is TGTGCCAGCAGTGAAGCGTTCGGCGGCCGGCTGCGGGGCTGCACCTTC. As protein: CASSEAFGGRLRGCTF.

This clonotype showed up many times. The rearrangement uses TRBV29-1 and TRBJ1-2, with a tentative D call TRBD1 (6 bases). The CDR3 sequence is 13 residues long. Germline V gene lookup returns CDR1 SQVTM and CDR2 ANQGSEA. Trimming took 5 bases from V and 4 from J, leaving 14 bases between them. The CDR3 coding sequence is TGCAGCGTTCGCGGGGGGCTAGGCTATGGCTACACCTTC. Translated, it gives CSVRGGLGYGYTF.

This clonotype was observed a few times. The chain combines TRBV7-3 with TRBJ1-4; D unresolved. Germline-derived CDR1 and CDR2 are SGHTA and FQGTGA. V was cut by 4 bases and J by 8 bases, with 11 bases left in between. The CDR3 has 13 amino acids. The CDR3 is CASSSGSGEKLFF. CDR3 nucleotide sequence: TGTGCCAGCAGCTCGGGGTCTGGGGAAAAACTGTTTTTT.

CDR3: CASSIGEGARTEAFF. In DNA form, the CDR3 reads TGTGCCAGTAGTATAGGGGAGGGGGCAAGGACTGAAGCTTTCTTT. This chain joins TRBV19 and TRBJ1-1, with 7 bases identical to TRBD1. Germline assignment: CDR1 LNHDA and CDR2 SQIVND (reference sequence). The CDR3 consists of 15 residues. V trimming: 1 base; J trimming: 5 bases; junction bases outside the gene matches: 7.

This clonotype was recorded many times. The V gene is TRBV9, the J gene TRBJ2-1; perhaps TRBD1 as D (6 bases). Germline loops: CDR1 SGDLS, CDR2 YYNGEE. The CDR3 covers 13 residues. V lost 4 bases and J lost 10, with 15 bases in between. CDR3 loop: CASSPRTAGEQFF. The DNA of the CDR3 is TGTGCCAGCAGCCCAAGGACAGCAGGAGAGCAGTTCTTC.

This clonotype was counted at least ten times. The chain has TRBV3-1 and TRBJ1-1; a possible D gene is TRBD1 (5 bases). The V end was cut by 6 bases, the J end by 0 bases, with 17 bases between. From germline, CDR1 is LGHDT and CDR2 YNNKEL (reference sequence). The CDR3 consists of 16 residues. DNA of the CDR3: TGTGCCAGCAGACAGGACTATTTTAATTTGAACACTGAAGCTTTCTTT. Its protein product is CASRQDYFNLNTEAFF. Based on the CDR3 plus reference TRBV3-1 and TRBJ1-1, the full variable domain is DTAVSQTPKYLVTQMGNDKSIKCEQNLGHDTMYWYKQDSKKFLKIMFSYNNKELIINETVPNRFSPKSPDKAHLNLHINSLELGDSAVYFCASRQDYFNLNTEAFFGQGTRLTVV.

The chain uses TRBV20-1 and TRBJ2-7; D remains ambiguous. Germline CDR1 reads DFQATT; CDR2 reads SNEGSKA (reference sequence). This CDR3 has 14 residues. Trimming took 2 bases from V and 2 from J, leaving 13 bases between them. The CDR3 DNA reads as TGCAGTGCTAGATCGGCGAGTGCTACCTACGAGCAGTACTTC. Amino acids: CSARSASATYEQYF.

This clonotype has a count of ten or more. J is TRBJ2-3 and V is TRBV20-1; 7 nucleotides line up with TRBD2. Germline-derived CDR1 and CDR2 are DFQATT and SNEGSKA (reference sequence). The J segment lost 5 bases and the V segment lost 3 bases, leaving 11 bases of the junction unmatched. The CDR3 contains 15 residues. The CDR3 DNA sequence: TGCAGTGCTAGGGTAGGACTAGGGGAGCGAGATACGCAGTATTTT. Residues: CSARVGLGERDTQYF.

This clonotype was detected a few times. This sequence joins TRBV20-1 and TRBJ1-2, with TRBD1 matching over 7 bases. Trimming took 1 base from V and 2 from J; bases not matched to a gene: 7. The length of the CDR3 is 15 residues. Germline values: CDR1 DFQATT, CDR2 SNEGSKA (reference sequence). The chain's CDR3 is CSARGTGVSNYGYTF. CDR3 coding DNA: TGCAGTGCTAGAGGGACAGGTGTGTCAAACTATGGCTACACCTTC.

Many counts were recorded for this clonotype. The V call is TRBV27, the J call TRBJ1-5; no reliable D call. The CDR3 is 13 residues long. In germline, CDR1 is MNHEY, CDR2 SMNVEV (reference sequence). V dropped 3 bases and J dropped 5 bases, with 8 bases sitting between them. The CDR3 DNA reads TGTGCCAGCAGTTTCACAGTTTATCAGCCCCAGCATTTT. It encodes CASSFTVYQPQHF.

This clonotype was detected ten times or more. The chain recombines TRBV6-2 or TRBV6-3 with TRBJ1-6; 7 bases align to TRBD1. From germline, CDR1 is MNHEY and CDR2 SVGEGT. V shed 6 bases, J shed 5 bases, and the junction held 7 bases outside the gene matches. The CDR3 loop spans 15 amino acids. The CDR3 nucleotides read TGTGCCAGCAGCAAACGGGGACAGAATAATTCACCCCTCCACTTT. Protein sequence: CASSKRGQNNSPLHF.

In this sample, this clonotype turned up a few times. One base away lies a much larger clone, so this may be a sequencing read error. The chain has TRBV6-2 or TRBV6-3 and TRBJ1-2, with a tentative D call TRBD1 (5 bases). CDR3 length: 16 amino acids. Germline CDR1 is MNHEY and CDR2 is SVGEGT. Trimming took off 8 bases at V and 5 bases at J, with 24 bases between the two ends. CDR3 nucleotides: TGTGCCAGCGGGCACGACAGTTCCCCCCGCTCGTATGGCTACACCTTC. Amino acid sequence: CASGHDSSPRSYGYTF.

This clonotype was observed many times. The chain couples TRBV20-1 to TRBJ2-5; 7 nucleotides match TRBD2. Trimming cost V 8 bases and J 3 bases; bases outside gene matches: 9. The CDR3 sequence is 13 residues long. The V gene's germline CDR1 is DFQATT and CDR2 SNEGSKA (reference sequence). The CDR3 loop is CSPTLGGEETQYF. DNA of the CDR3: TGCAGTCCTACCCTGGGGGGGGAAGAGACCCAGTACTTC.

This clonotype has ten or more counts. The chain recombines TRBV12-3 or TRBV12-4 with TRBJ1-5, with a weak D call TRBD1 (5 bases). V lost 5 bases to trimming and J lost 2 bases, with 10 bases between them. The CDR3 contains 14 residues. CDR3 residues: CASSPQGGNQPQHF. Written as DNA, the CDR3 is TGTGCCAGCAGTCCTCAGGGAGGCAATCAGCCCCAGCATTTT.

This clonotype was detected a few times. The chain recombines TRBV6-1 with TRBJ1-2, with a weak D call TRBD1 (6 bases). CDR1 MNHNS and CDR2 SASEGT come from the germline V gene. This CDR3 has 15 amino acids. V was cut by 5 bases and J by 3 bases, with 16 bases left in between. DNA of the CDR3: TGTGCCAGCAGTTCGGGACTGGACAGCGACTATGGCTACACCTTC. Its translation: CASSSGLDSDYGYTF.

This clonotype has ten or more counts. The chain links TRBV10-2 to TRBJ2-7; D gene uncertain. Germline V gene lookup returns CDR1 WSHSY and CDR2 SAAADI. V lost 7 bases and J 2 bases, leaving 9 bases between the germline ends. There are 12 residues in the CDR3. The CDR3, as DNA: TGCGCCAGCACGGTCGGACCCTACGAGCAGTACTTC. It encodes CASTVGPYEQYF.

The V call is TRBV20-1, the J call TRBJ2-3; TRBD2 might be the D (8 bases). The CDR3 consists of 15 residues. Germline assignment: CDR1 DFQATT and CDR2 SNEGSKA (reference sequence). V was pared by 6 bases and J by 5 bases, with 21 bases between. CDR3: CSATSGTRQGDTQYF. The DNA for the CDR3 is TGCAGTGCAACATCCGGGACTAGACAGGGAGATACGCAGTATTTT.

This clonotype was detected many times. CDR3: CASSLTGQLTEAFF. The CDR3 DNA follows: TGTGCCAGCAGTTTGACAGGTCAACTCACTGAAGCTTTCTTT. V and J are TRBV12-3 or TRBV12-4 and TRBJ1-1, with a possible D match to TRBD1 (6 bases). V was clipped by 3 bases and J by 4 bases, with 12 bases between them. This CDR3 region has 14 residues.

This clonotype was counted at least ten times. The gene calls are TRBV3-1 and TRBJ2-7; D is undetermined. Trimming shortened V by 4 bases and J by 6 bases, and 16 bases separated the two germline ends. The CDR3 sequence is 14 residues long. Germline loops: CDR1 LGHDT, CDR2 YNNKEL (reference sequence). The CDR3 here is CASSPPAIPGEQYF. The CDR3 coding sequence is TGTGCCAGCAGCCCCCCGGCTATTCCTGGCGAGCAGTACTTC.

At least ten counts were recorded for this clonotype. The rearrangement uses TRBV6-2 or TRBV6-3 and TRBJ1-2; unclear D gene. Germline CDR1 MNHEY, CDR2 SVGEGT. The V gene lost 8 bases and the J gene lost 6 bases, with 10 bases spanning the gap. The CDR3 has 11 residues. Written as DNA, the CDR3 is TGTGCCAGCGGACTACCTAATGGCTACACCTTC. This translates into CASGLPNGYTF.

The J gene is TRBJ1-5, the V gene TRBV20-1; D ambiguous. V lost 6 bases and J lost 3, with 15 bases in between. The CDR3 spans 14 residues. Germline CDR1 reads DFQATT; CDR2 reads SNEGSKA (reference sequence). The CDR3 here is CSAALGPLNQPQHF. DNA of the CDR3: TGCAGTGCAGCCCTGGGCCCCCTCAATCAGCCCCAGCATTTT.

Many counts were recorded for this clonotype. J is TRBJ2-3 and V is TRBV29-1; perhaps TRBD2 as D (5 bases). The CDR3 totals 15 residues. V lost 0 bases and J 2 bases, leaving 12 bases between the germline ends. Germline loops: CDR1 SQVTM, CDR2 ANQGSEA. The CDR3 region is CSVEDLGEITDTQYF. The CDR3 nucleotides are TGCAGCGTTGAAGATCTCGGGGAGATCACAGATACGCAGTATTTT.

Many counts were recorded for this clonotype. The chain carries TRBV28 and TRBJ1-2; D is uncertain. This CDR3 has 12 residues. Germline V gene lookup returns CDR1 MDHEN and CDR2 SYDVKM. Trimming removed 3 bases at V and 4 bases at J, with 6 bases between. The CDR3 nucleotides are TGTGCCAGCAGTTTTCCGACCTATGGCTACACCTTC. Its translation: CASSFPTYGYTF.

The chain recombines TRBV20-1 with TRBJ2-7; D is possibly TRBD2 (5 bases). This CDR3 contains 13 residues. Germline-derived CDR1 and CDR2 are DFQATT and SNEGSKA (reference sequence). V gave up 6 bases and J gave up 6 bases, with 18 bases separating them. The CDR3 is CSAAGLDNIEQYF. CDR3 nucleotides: TGCAGTGCGGCCGGACTTGATAACATCGAGCAGTACTTC.

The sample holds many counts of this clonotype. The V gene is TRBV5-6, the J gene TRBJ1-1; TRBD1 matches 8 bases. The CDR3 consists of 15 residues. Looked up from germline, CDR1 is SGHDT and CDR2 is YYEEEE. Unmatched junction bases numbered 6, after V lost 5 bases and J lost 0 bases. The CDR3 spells CASSGQGGMNTEAFF. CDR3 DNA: TGTGCCAGCAGTGGACAGGGAGGGATGAACACTGAAGCTTTCTTT.

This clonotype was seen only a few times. DNA of the CDR3: TGTGCCTGGACCCGGAGGGTCCGAAACACCATATATTTT. It codes for CAWTRRVRNTIYF. This chain connects TRBV30 to TRBJ1-3; D gene unclear. CDR1 is GTSNPN, CDR2 SVGIG, per germline (reference sequence). This CDR3 is built from 13 residues. The V end lost 4 bases, the J end lost 5 bases, and 12 bases lay between the germline ends.

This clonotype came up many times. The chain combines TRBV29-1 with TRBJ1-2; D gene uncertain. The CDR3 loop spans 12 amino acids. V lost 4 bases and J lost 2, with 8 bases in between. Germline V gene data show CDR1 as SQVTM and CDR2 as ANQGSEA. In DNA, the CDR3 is TGCAGCGTTGCATCCGGGAACTATGGCTACACCTTC. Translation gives CSVASGNYGYTF.

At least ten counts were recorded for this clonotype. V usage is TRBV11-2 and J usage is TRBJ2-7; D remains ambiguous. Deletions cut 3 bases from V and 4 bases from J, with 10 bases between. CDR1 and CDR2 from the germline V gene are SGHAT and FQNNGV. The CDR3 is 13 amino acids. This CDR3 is CASSFQERYEQYF. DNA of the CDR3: TGTGCCAGCAGCTTCCAGGAGAGGTACGAGCAGTACTTC.

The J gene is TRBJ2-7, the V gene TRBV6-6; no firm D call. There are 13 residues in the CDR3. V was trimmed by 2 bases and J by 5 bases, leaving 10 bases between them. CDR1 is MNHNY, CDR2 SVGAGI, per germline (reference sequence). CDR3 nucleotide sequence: TGTGCCAGCAGTTACGGTGTCTTTGACGAGCAGTACTTC. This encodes CASSYGVFDEQYF.

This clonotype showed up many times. The CDR3 loop reads CASSVGGYTEAFF. The DNA for the CDR3 is TGTGCCAGCAGCGTAGGAGGGTACACTGAAGCTTTCTTT. The J gene is TRBJ1-1, the V gene TRBV9; D is ambiguous. Trimming left V 0 bases short and J 3 bases short, with 6 bases between. The germline V gene encodes CDR1 SGDLS and CDR2 YYNGEE. This CDR3 region has 13 residues.